Below are 8 T cell receptor beta chains sequenced from a single sample in a study of tumor-infiltrating lymphocytes in primary liver carcinoma. TCR beta cDNA was prepared out of 500 ng total RNA by means of a constant-region primer. ARM-PCR, slightly modified, supplied the TCR beta libraries through three nested multiplex PCR rounds. In the first two PCR rounds, TRBV1-TRBV30 forward primers were paired with a C-beta reverse primer, and each round lasted nine to ten cycles. TCRdb re-analysed the multiplex PCR reads in MiXCR, keeping a single row per CDR3 protein. The sample lists more than 95,000 distinct CDR3 sequences, approximately 78% occurring once. Starting material for RNA and DNA co-extraction consisted of about 20-33 mg of unsorted bulk tissue. The source material was liver tumor tissue from sampling region 3. The subset denotes: tumor region T3, left-lateral pole. These receptor sequences come from a man aged 40-49 years with primary liver carcinoma and hepatitis B virus infection.

A remark on this clonotype: It is likely a read error, because the conserved phenylalanine at the end of the CDR3 is missing. The V gene is TRBV6-2 or TRBV6-3, the J gene TRBJ2-3; no definite D call. Deletions cut 6 bases from V and 4 bases from J, with 8 bases between. The CDR3 length is 12 residues. CDR1 MNHEY and CDR2 SVGEGT come from the germline V gene. The CDR3 DNA is TGTGCCAGCAGGCCCTCTGCAGATACGCAGTATTCA. Protein sequence: CASRPSADTQYS.

The chain joins TRBV6-2 or TRBV6-3 to TRBJ1-1; no definite D call. The CDR3 is 14 residues long. Germline V lookup: CDR1 MNHEY, CDR2 SVGEGT. The ends were cut back, 2 bases at V and 5 bases at J, with 12 bases in the middle. The CDR3 DNA is TGTGCCAGCAGTTACCGGGGAGCCAGTACTGAAGCTTTCTTT. It translates to CASSYRGASTEAFF.

Judged by abundance, this clonotype is medium-sized. The rearrangement links TRBV7-9 to TRBJ1-2, with 11 bases lining up with TRBD1. With 6 bases clipped from V and 6 bases from J, the junction kept 6 bases outside the gene matches. The CDR3 runs to 14 residues. Looked up from germline, CDR1 is SEHNR and CDR2 is FQNEAQ (reference sequence). The CDR3: CASRWDRGFHGYTF. CDR3 coding DNA: TGTGCCAGCAGATGGGACAGGGGGTTTCATGGCTACACCTTC.

Of note for this clonotype: This is likely a read error, given that the CDR3 carries no conserved phenylalanine or tryptophan at its end. Because the CDR3's place on the DNA is in doubt, the DNA is left out and the CDR3 is given as listed by TCRdb. The rearrangement uses TRBV6-5 and TRBJ2-7; TRBD1 was called by the table and not checked on the DNA. Per germline, CDR1 MNHEY and CDR2 SVGAGI. The CDR3 is 16 amino acids in total, end residues counted. This CDR3 reads CACSYGGRGHTYEQCL.

Note on this clonotype: This may arise from a read error, as a much more abundant clone is one base away. The rearrangement uses TRBV28 and TRBJ2-1; D is tentatively TRBD1 or TRBD2 (6 bases each). The V gene lost 7 bases and the J gene lost 7 bases, with 20 bases spanning the gap. CDR1 is MDHEN and CDR2 is SYDVKM in the germline V gene. This CDR3 comprises 15 residues. DNA for the CDR3: TGTGCCAGCACTACCAGTGGGGGGCCTTGGAATGAGCAGTTCTTC. It specifies CASTTSGGPWNEQFF. Based on the CDR3 plus reference TRBV28 and TRBJ2-1, the full variable domain is DVKVTQSSRYLVKRTGEKVFLECVQDMDHENMFWYRQDPGLGLRLIYFSYDVKMKEKGDIPEGYSVSREKKERFSLILESASTNQTSMYLCASTTSGGPWNEQFFGPGTRLTVL.

This clonotype showed up many times. This chain joins TRBV30 and TRBJ2-3; 8 bases agree with TRBD2. Germline trimming cut 0 bases from V and 1 base from J; bases unmatched to any gene: 3. This CDR3 region has 15 residues. Germline-derived CDR1 and CDR2 are GTSNPN and SVGIG (reference sequence). CDR3 in amino acids: CAWSVGAGGTDTQYF. In DNA, the CDR3 is TGTGCCTGGAGTGTAGGAGCGGGAGGCACAGATACGCAGTATTTT.

The J gene is TRBJ2-7, the V gene TRBV6-2 or TRBV6-3, with D maybe TRBD2 (6 bases). The CDR3 runs to 11 residues. Trimming shortened V by 9 bases and J by 6 bases, and 12 bases separated the two germline ends. The germline gives CDR1 MNHEY, CDR2 SVGEGT. CDR3 bases: TGTGCCAGTACCGACGGGGGCGAGCAGTACTTC. Its translation is CASTDGGEQYF.

This chain links TRBV10-3 with TRBJ2-6; D possibly matches TRBD1 or TRBD2 (6 bases each). The germline CDR1 and CDR2 sequences are ENHRY and SYGVKD. This CDR3 is 18 amino acids long. V was trimmed by 6 bases and J by 0 bases, leaving 18 bases between them. This chain's CDR3 is CAIRGSRGADSGANVLTF. The CDR3 nucleotides read TGTGCCATCAGAGGTTCAAGGGGGGCAGACTCTGGGGCCAACGTCCTGACTTTC.